These 10 T cell receptor beta chains were all obtained from the same sample, sequenced in a study of blood T cell repertoires in COVID-19. TCRdb's copy holds only in-frame clones and misses some; the assay was immunoSEQ multiplex PCR. Among 350,000 to 400,000 clones listed, around 87% were seen once. Sequenced sample: PBMCs or T cells enriched from blood (not recorded which). The receptors come from a man aged 40-55 years in a cohort exposed to, infected with or recovered from COVID-19 (not recorded which).

This chain links TRBV3-1 (or the pseudogene TRBV3-2) with TRBJ2-1, with 7 bases lining up with TRBD2. The CDR3 contains 13 residues. J was trimmed by 12 bases and V by 0 bases; bases with no gene match: 5. Per the germline V gene, CDR1 is LGHDT and CDR2 is YNNKEL (reference sequence). The CDR3 DNA sequence: TGTGCCAGCAGCCAAGAACTAGCGAGGGGGCAGTTCTTC. Translated, it gives CASSQELARGQFF.

The V call is TRBV7-9, the J call TRBJ2-1; TRBD2 is a possible D gene (5 bases). Germline V gene data show CDR1 as SEHNR and CDR2 as FQNEAQ (reference sequence). The CDR3 totals 13 residues. V lost 2 bases to trimming and J lost 5 bases, with 7 bases between them. DNA for the CDR3: TGTGCCAGCAGCTTAAGAGCGGACAATGAGCAGTTCTTC. Translation: CASSLRADNEQFF.

The rearrangement joins TRBV2 to TRBJ1-1; TRBD1 agrees at 10 bases. CDR3 size: 14 residues. CDR1 is SNHLY, CDR2 FYNNEI, per germline. The V gene end was trimmed by 6 bases and the J gene end by 3 bases; junction bases not matched to a gene: 4. This CDR3 is CASSADRGHTEAFF. The CDR3 coding sequence is TGTGCCAGCAGCGCAGACAGGGGGCACACTGAAGCTTTCTTT.

The chain employs TRBV28 and TRBJ1-1; 8 positions agree with TRBD1. Trimming took 4 bases from V and 4 from J; bases not matched to a gene: 5. Germline V gene lookup returns CDR1 MDHEN and CDR2 SYDVKM. This CDR3 spans 14 amino acids. The CDR3 DNA reads TGTGCCAGCAGTTCACAGGGGGAAAGCACTGAAGCTTTCTTT. Translated: CASSSQGESTEAFF.

The J gene is TRBJ2-1, the V gene TRBV19; a weak D match, TRBD2 (6 bases). The CDR3 extends over 16 amino acids. Trimming stripped 3 bases from V and 0 bases from J, with 12 bases between. CDR1 is LNHDA and CDR2 is SQIVND in the germline V gene (reference sequence). CDR3 nucleotide sequence: TGTGCCAGTAGTATGGGTCAGCGGGTCTCCTACAATGAGCAGTTCTTC. It codes for CASSMGQRVSYNEQFF.

V is TRBV7-2 and J is TRBJ2-7, with TRBD2 identical over 10 bases. V shed 5 bases, J shed 5 bases, and the junction held 9 bases outside the gene matches. The CDR3 totals 15 residues. Germline loops: CDR1 SGHTA, CDR2 FQGNSA. For the CDR3, the DNA is TGTGCCAGCAGCCCGGGCTTGCTAGCGGGAGACGAGCAGTACTTC. Protein product: CASSPGLLAGDEQYF.

V and J are TRBV19 and TRBJ2-7; TRBD2 aligns across 8 bases. Looked up from germline, CDR1 is LNHDA and CDR2 is SQIVND (reference sequence). Trimming removed 7 bases from V and 3 bases from J; junction bases left unmatched: 11. The CDR3 covers 15 residues. The CDR3 region is CASNHRAGGIYEQYF. The CDR3 nucleotides read TGTGCCAGTAATCATCGGGCGGGAGGAATCTACGAGCAGTACTTC.

This rearrangement joins TRBV19 to TRBJ2-3, with D perhaps matching TRBD1 (6 bases). Trimming left V 3 bases short and J 0 bases short, with 13 bases between. This CDR3 is 16 amino acids long. Germline values: CDR1 LNHDA, CDR2 SQIVND (reference sequence). CDR3 region: CASSMVQGTSTDTQYF. In nucleotides, the CDR3 is TGTGCCAGTAGTATGGTTCAGGGGACGAGCACAGATACGCAGTATTTT.

The rearrangement links TRBV2 to TRBJ2-7; perhaps TRBD1 as D (6 bases). The CDR3 length is 14 residues. V lost 6 bases and J lost 2, with 14 bases in between. The V gene's germline CDR1 is SNHLY and CDR2 FYNNEI. The CDR3: CASSAHRDPYEQYF. For the CDR3, the DNA is TGTGCCAGCAGCGCACACAGGGACCCCTACGAGCAGTACTTC.

Details on this clone: This CDR3 is also generated by other DNA sequences in the sample. The DNA of the CDR3 is TGTGCCAGCAGTTTTAGGGGCAGGACTGAAGCTTTCTTT. It yields the protein CASSFRGRTEAFF. The V and J genes are TRBV6-5 and TRBJ1-1; a weak D match, TRBD1 (5 bases). The V gene's germline CDR1 is MNHEY and CDR2 SVGAGI. The V end lost 4 bases, the J end lost 5 bases, and 11 bases lay between the germline ends. This CDR3 is built from 13 residues.